The sequence of this T cell receptor beta chain was determined in a study of graft-versus-host responses after intestinal transplantation. Some clones are missing from TCRdb's copy, which holds only in-frame ones; the method was immunoSEQ multiplex PCR. The sample shows 9,000 to 13,000 clones, 85% to 95% of them seen only once. Germline-derived CDR1 and CDR2 are SGHNT and YENEEA. This CDR3 has 14 residues. This chain links TRBV11-3 with TRBJ2-5; TRBD1 matches 8 bases. The J call may be incorrect, as the DNA end agrees better with TRBJ2-7. The input for sequencing was PBMCs, taken 40 to 45 days after intestinal transplantation. The TCR was taken from a human patient who received an intestinal transplant, so some T cells may come from the graft donor. The CDR3 loop reads CASSPRDRPYEQYF. The CDR3 region has the DNA TGTGCCAGCAGCCCCCGGGACAGGCCCTACGAGCAGTACTTC.